This T cell receptor beta chain was recorded in a study of blood T cells in healthy people across ages. Study-wide points: Changes seen in expanded clonotypes were possibly confounded by donor CMV status left unknown. Higher naive T cell percentage went strongly together with higher TCR beta diversity. Higher diversity, along with more naive CD4+ cells, distinguished long-lived donors from aged donors.

Alongside a J-beta primer mix, a sample-barcoded 5' primer served in a second PCR lasting roughly 6 to 11 cycles. TCRdb itself ran the 5' RACE reads through MiXCR, one entry per CDR3 protein. This repertoire shows about 580,000 distinct CDR3 sequences, around half found once; its top ten account for approximately 25%. The CDR3 is 17 residues long. Germline CDR1 is MGHRA and CDR2 is YSYEKL. Trimming removed 0 bases at V and 0 bases at J, with 13 bases between. In its sample, this clonotype was seen a few times. Its target is unknown. The V call is TRBV4-1, the J call TRBJ2-3; TRBD1 is a possible D gene (6 bases). The TCR comes from a man at least 80 years old in good health. The sequenced material came from blood. This CDR3 is CASSQEVSRGSTDTQYF. The CDR3 DNA sequence: TGCGCCAGCAGCCAAGAAGTAAGCAGGGGTAGCACAGATACGCAGTATTTT.